Below are 18 T cell receptor beta chains sequenced from a single sample in a study of T cell responses to AZD1222 COVID-19 vaccine. This table comes from immunoSEQ multiplex PCR, and its TCRdb copy is limited to in-frame clones, with some not included. The data hold some 120,000 clones, with roughly 88% observed a single time. Sequencing was performed on peripheral blood, taken on day 0 of AZD1222 vaccination. These receptors originate from an adult in good health.

The V and J genes are TRBV20-1 and TRBJ2-7; D is unclear. Germline CDR1 and CDR2: DFQATT and SNEGSKA (reference sequence). The CDR3 covers 14 residues. The V end lost 3 bases, the J end lost 0 bases, and 12 bases lay between the germline ends. CDR3 sequence: CSASFNPSSYEQYF. The CDR3 DNA reads TGCAGTGCTAGTTTCAATCCAAGCTCCTACGAGCAGTACTTC.

V usage is TRBV7-2 and J usage is TRBJ2-3, with TRBD1 matching 9 bases. Germline values: CDR1 SGHTA, CDR2 FQGNSA. Trimming at V came to 1 base and at J to 2 bases, leaving 7 bases not matched to a gene. The CDR3 is made up of 17 amino acids. CDR3 protein: CASSLGGRDRVTDTQYF. CDR3 nucleotides: TGTGCCAGCAGCTTAGGAGGTCGGGACAGGGTCACAGATACGCAGTATTTT.

The table lists this clone with a count of one. This chain links TRBV18 with TRBJ2-3; 7 nucleotides line up with TRBD1. Germline CDR1 reads KGHSH; CDR2 reads LQKENI. V shed 1 base, J shed 4 bases, and the junction held 5 bases outside the gene matches. The CDR3 has 15 residues. In DNA form, the CDR3 reads TGTGCCAGCTCACCACGGACAGGTATTGCAGATACGCAGTATTTT. Its translation is CASSPRTGIADTQYF.

CDR3 sequence reads: CASSRIKGFEGTYEQYF. Written as DNA, the CDR3 is TGTGCCAGCAGCCGCATAAAAGGCTTTGAGGGGACCTACGAGCAGTACTTC. The chain uses TRBV7-9 and TRBJ2-7; tentatively, D is TRBD1 or TRBD2 (5 bases each). In germline, CDR1 is SEHNR, CDR2 FQNEAQ (reference sequence). CDR3 size: 17 residues. V lost 5 bases and J lost 2, with 22 bases in between.

The chain carries TRBV9 and TRBJ1-2; D is possibly TRBD1 (5 bases). V lost 0 bases to trimming and J lost 1 base, with 13 bases between them. The CDR3 has 16 residues. Germline assignment: CDR1 SGDLS and CDR2 YYNGEE. In DNA form, the CDR3 reads TGTGCCAGCAGCGTAGCGGGAGACAGATTTAACTATGGCTACACCTTC. Residues: CASSVAGDRFNYGYTF.

The chain couples TRBV5-1 to TRBJ1-5, with 7 bases matching TRBD1. The CDR3 runs 16 residues. V lost 0 bases and J lost 6; bases outside the gene matches: 9. Per germline, CDR1 SGHRS and CDR2 YFSETQ. CDR3 DNA sequence: TGCGCCAGCAGCTTGGGGCCGGCAGGGGGTGGTCAGCCCCAGCATTTT. Encoded protein: CASSLGPAGGGQPQHF.

The gene calls are TRBV27 and TRBJ2-7, with D perhaps given as TRBD1 or TRBD2 (5 bases each). Germline V lookup: CDR1 MNHEY, CDR2 SMNVEV (reference sequence). The CDR3 totals 13 residues. V gave up 3 bases and J gave up 5 bases, with 11 bases separating them. The CDR3 DNA reads as TGTGCCAGCAGTTTCAGTCAGGGAGACGAGCAGTACTTC. This gives the protein CASSFSQGDEQYF.

This clone was seen a single time. Other DNA sequences in this specimen translate into the identical CDR3. The chain employs TRBV30 and TRBJ1-2; D is uncertain. This CDR3 has 13 residues. Germline V lookup: CDR1 GTSNPN, CDR2 SVGIG (reference sequence). Trimming pared 3 bases from V and 1 base from J, leaving 9 bases between. CDR3 sequence reads: CAWSLGINYGYTF. The CDR3 bases are TGTGCCTGGAGCTTAGGGATTAACTATGGCTACACCTTC.

V gene TRBV6-2 or TRBV6-3 combines with J gene TRBJ2-5; the D is unclear. CDR1 is MNHEY and CDR2 is SVGEGT in the germline V gene. There are 13 residues in the CDR3. Trimming stripped 1 base from V and 1 base from J, with 4 bases between. The CDR3, as DNA: TGTGCCAGCAGTTACTATGTCCAAGAGACCCAGTACTTC. Its translation: CASSYYVQETQYF.

The chain joins TRBV9 to TRBJ1-1; D is unclear. Germline-derived CDR1 and CDR2 are SGDLS and YYNGEE. This CDR3 spans 14 amino acids. V gave up 3 bases and J gave up 7 bases, with 16 bases separating them. The CDR3 here is CASSGPATWGEAFF. The CDR3 DNA reads as TGTGCCAGCAGCGGACCGGCTACCTGGGGTGAAGCTTTCTTT.

The chain carries TRBV19 and TRBJ2-5; the match to TRBD2 covers 8 bases. The germline CDR1 and CDR2 sequences are LNHDA and SQIVND (reference sequence). The length of the CDR3 is 14 residues. V shed 6 bases and J 3 bases; nucleotides not matched to a gene: 6. The CDR3 nucleotides read TGTGCCAGTAGAAGATTTAGCGGGGAAGAGACCCAGTACTTC. Protein sequence: CASRRFSGEETQYF.

This chain joins TRBV7-2 and TRBJ1-5; 8 nucleotides line up with TRBD1. Per germline, CDR1 SGHTA and CDR2 FQGNSA. V was pared by 1 base and J by 2 bases, with 4 bases of the junction left unmatched. CDR3 length: 16 residues. CDR3 coding DNA: TGTGCCAGCAGCTTAGGCGGGGGACAGGGCAATCAGCCCCAGCATTTT. Its translation is CASSLGGGQGNQPQHF.

The chain is built from TRBV9 and TRBJ1-1; D is possibly TRBD1 (5 bases). Between the trimmed V and J ends, which lost 1 base and 8 bases, there was a span of 9 bases. Looked up from germline, CDR1 is SGDLS and CDR2 is YYNGEE. This CDR3 region has 12 residues. This CDR3 reads CASSVLTVEAFF. The DNA of the CDR3 is TGTGCCAGCAGCGTATTGACAGTCGAAGCTTTCTTT.

This clone has a single count. The V gene is TRBV19, the J gene TRBJ2-1, with D uncertain. Germline V gene data show CDR1 as LNHDA and CDR2 as SQIVND (reference sequence). The CDR3 runs 15 residues. V was pared by 0 bases and J by 2 bases, with 8 bases between. CDR3 amino acids: CASSIDGLTYNEQFF. The DNA for the CDR3 is TGTGCCAGTAGTATAGACGGATTAACCTACAATGAGCAGTTCTTC.

The chain carries TRBV5-1 and TRBJ1-1; 11 bases are a match to TRBD1. The CDR3 consists of 15 residues. Germline values: CDR1 SGHRS, CDR2 YFSETQ. With V trimmed by 1 base and J by 8 bases, 7 bases remained unmatched. CDR3 in amino acids: CASSLSGTGGTEAFF. The CDR3 region has the DNA TGCGCCAGCAGCTTGTCGGGGACAGGGGGTACCGAAGCTTTCTTT.

This clone has a handful of counts. This chain's CDR3 is CASSLGAGGGFDTQYF. The CDR3 coding sequence is TGTGCCAGCAGCCTTGGGGCGGGAGGGGGATTTGATACGCAGTATTTT. The rearrangement links TRBV7-3 to TRBJ2-3, with TRBD2 matching over 9 bases. Trimming at V came to 5 bases and at J to 6 bases, leaving 12 bases not matched to a gene. CDR1 and CDR2 (germline): SGHTA, FQGTGA. CDR3 length equals 16 residues.

The CDR3, as DNA: TGTGCCAGCAGCCAAGCCCCCGAGTCAAACTATGGCTACACCTTC. Amino acids: CASSQAPESNYGYTF. The rearrangement links TRBV4-2 to TRBJ1-2; D call uncertain. Trimming cost V 1 base and J 2 bases, with 11 bases left between them. The CDR3 is 15 residues long. Germline V gene sequence: CDR1 LGHNA, CDR2 YNFKEQ.

The chain links TRBV3-1 (or the pseudogene TRBV3-2) to TRBJ2-2; D not certain. The germline V gene has CDR1 LGHDT and CDR2 YNNKEL (reference sequence). The CDR3 is 13 amino acids. V gave up 0 bases and J gave up 13 bases, with 12 bases separating them. The CDR3 DNA is TGTGCCAGCAGCCAAGATGGGGTGCAGGCGCTGTTTTTT. Protein: CASSQDGVQALFF.